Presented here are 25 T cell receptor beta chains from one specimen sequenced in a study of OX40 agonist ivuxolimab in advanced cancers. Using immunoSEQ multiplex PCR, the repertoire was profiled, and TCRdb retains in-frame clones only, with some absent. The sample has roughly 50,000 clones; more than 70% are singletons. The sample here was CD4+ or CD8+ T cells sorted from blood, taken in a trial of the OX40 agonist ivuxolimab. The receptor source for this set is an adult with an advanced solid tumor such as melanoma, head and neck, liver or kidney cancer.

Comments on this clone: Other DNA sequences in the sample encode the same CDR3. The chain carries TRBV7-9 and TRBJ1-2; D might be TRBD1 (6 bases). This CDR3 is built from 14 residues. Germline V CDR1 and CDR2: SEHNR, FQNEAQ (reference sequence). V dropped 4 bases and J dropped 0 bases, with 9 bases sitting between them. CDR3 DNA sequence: TGTGCCAGCAGCTCCTGGACAGCTAACTATGGCTACACCTTC. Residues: CASSSWTANYGYTF.

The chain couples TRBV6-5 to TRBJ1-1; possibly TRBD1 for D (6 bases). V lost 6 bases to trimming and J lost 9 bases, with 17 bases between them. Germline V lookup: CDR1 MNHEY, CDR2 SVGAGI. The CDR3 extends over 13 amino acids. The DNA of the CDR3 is TGTGCCAGCAGCTCCGGGGGGCCGACACAAGCTTTCTTT. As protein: CASSSGGPTQAFF.

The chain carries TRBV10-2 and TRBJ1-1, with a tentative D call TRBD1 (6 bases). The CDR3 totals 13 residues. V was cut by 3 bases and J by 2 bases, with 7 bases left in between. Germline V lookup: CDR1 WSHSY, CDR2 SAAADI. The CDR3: CASSDGGNTEAFF. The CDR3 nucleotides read TGCGCCAGCAGTGATGGGGGCAACACTGAAGCTTTCTTT.

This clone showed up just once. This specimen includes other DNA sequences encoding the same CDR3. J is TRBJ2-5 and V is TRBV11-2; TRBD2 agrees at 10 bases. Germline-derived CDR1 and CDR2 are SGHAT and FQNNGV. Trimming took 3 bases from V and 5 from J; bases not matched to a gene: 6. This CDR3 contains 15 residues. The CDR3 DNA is TGTGCCAGCAGCTTCAGCGGGGGGGCCCGGGAGACCCAGTACTTC. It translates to CASSFSGGARETQYF.

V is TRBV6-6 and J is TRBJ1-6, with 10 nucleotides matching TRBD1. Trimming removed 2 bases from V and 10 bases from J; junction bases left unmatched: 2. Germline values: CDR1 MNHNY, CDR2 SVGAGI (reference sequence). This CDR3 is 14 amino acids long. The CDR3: CASSYDRGLSPLHF. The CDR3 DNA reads TGTGCCAGCAGTTACGACAGGGGGCTATCACCCCTCCACTTT.

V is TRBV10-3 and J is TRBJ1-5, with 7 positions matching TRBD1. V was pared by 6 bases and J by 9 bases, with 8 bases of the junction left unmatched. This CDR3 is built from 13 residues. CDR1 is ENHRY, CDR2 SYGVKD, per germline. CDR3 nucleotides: TGTGCCATCAGCTGGGACAGTGAACGGCCCCAGCATTTT. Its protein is CAISWDSERPQHF.

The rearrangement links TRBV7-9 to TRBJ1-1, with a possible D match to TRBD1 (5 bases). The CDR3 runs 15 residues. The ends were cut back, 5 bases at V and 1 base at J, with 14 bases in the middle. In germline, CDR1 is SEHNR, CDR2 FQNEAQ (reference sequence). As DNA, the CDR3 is TGTGCCAGCAGCCCCCGGGACCTTAGGAACACTGAAGCTTTCTTT. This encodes CASSPRDLRNTEAFF.

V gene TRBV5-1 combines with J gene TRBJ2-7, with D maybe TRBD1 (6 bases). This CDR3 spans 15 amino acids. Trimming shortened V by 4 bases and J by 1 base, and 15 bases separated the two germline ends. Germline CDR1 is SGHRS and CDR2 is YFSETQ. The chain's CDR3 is CASSRGQGSSYEQYF. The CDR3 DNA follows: TGCGCCAGCAGCAGAGGCCAGGGGAGTTCCTACGAGCAGTACTTC. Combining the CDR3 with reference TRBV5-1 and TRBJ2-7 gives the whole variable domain KAGVTQTPRYLIKTRGQQVTLSCSPISGHRSVSWYQQTPGQGLQFLFEYFSETQRNKGNFPGRFSGRQFSNSRSEMNVSTLELGDSALYLCASSRGQGSSYEQYFGPGTRLTVT.

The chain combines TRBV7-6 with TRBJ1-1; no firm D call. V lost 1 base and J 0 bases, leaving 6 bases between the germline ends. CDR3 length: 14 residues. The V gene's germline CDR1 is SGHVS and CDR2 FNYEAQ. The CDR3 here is CASSLGTVNTEAFF. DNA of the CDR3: TGTGCCAGCAGCTTAGGGACGGTGAACACTGAAGCTTTCTTT.

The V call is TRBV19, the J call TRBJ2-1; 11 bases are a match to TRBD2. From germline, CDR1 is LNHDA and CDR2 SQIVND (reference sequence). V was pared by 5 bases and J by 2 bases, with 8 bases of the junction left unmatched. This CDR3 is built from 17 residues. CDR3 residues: CASSLVAGGITYNEQFF. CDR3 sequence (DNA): TGTGCCAGTAGTCTCGTAGCGGGGGGGATTACCTACAATGAGCAGTTCTTC.

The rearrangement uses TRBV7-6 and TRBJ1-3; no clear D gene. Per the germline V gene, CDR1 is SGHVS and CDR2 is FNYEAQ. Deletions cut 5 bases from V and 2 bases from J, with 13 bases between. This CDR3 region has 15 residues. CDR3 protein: CASSLQLPPGNTIYF. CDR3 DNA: TGTGCCAGCAGCCTCCAGCTACCCCCTGGAAACACCATATATTTT.

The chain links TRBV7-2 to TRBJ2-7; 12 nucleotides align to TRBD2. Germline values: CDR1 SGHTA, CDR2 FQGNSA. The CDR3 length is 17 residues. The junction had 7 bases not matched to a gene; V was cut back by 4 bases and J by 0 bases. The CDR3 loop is CASSSGGLAGPSYEQYF. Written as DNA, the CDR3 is TGTGCCAGCAGCTCCGGCGGACTAGCGGGGCCCTCCTACGAGCAGTACTTC.

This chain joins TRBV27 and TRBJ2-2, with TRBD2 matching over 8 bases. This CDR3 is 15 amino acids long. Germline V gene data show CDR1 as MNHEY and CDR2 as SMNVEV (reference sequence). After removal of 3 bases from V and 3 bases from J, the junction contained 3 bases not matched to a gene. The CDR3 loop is CASSFAGGYTGELFF. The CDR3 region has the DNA TGTGCCAGCAGTTTCGCGGGGGGATACACCGGGGAGCTGTTTTTT.

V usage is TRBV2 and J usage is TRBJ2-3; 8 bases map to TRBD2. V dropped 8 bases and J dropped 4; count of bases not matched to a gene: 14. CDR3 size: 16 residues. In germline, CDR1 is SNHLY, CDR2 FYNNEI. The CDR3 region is CASVDPAGARPDTQYF. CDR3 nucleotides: TGTGCCAGCGTCGACCCAGCGGGGGCCCGACCAGATACGCAGTATTTT. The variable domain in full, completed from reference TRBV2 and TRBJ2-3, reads EPEVTQTPSHQVTQMGQEVILRCVPISNHLYFYWYRQILGQKVEFLVSFYNNEISEKSEIFDDQFSVERPDGSNFTLKIRSTKLEDSAMYFCASVDPAGARPDTQYFGPGTRLTVL.

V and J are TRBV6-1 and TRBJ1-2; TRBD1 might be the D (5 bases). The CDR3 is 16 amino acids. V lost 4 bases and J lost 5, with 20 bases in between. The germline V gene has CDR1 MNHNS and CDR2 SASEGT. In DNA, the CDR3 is TGTGCCAGCAGTGGGGGGAGGGGAGGGAACAGGTATGGCTACACCTTC. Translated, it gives CASSGGRGGNRYGYTF.

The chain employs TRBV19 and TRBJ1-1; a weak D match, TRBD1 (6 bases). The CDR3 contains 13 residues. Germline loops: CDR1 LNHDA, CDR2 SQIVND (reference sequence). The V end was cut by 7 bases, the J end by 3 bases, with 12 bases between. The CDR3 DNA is TGTGCCAGTACCGTACCAGGGGACACTGAAGCTTTCTTT. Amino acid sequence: CASTVPGDTEAFF.

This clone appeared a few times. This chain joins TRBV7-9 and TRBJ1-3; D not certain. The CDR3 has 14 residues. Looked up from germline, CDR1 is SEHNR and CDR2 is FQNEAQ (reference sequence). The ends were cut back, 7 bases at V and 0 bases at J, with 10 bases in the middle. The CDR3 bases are TGTGCCAGCACCGAAGGAGGCTCTGGAAACACCATATATTTT. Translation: CASTEGGSGNTIYF.

In nucleotides, the CDR3 is TGTGCCAGCTCAAAAAGACAGGGACTTGAGGAGCAGTACTTC. Protein: CASSKRQGLEEQYF. The chain uses TRBV18 and TRBJ2-7; TRBD1 might be the D (7 bases). The CDR3 contains 14 residues. Trimming stripped 5 bases from V and 7 bases from J, with 18 bases between. Germline V gene data show CDR1 as KGHSH and CDR2 as LQKENI.

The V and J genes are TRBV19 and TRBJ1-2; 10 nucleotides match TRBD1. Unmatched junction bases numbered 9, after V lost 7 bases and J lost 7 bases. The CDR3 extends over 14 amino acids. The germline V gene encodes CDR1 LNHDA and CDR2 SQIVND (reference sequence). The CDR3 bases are TGTGCCAGTACCCCAGACAGGGGGCGCCTTGGCTACACCTTC. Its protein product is CASTPDRGRLGYTF.

This chain's CDR3 is CASSPLQTGRMAEAFF. The CDR3 DNA reads as TGTGCCAGCTCACCCCTACAAACAGGGAGGATGGCTGAAGCTTTCTTT. The gene calls are TRBV18 and TRBJ1-1; tentative D call: TRBD1 (6 bases). Trimming pared 3 bases from V and 6 bases from J, leaving 20 bases between. From germline, CDR1 is KGHSH and CDR2 LQKENI. The CDR3 length is 16 residues.

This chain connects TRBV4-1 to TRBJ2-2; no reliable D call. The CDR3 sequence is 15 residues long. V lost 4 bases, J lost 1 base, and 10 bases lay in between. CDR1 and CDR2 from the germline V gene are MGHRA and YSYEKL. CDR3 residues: CASSRADMNTGELFF. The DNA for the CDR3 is TGCGCCAGCAGCCGGGCGGATATGAACACCGGGGAGCTGTTTTTT.

CDR3 DNA sequence: TGTGCCAGCAGCTTAGCCCTTGGGGCACGGGAGCAGTACTTC. Protein product: CASSLALGAREQYF. The rearrangement links TRBV7-6 to TRBJ2-7; maybe TRBD1 (5 bases). The CDR3 is 14 residues long. CDR1 is SGHVS and CDR2 is FNYEAQ in the germline V gene. V dropped 0 bases and J dropped 7 bases, with 13 bases sitting between them.

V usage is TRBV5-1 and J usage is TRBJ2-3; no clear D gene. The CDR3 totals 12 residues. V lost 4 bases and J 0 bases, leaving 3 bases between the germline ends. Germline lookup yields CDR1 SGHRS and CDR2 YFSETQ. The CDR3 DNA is TGCGCCAGCAGCGAAAGCACAGATACGCAGTATTTT. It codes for CASSESTDTQYF.

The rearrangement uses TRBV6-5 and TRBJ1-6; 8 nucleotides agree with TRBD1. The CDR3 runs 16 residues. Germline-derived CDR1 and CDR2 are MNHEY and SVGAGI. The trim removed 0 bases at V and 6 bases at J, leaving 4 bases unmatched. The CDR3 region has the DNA TGTGCCAGCAGTTACTCGACAGGGGACGGTAATTCACCCCTCCACTTT. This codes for CASSYSTGDGNSPLHF.

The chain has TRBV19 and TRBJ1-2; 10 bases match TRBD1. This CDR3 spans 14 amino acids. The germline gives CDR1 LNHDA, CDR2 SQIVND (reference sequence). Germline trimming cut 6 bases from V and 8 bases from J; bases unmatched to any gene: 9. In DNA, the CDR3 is TGTGCCAGTAGGGTCCCGGGGACAGGGGTCGGCTACACCTTC. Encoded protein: CASRVPGTGVGYTF.